The 12 T cell receptor beta chains listed next were all sequenced from one sample in a study of T cells after posttransplantation cyclophosphamide. Sampled 1 year posttransplant, controls received myeloablative marrow transplants, methotrexate and a calcineurin inhibitor. Clones were read by immunoSEQ multiplex PCR, and TCRdb kept only the in-frame ones, dropping some. In the table there are 3,000 to 4,000 clones, 70% to 75% of which are singletons. Material: PBMCs, obtained after allogeneic stem cell transplant with calcineurin inhibitor and methotrexate. The source is a female patient aged 50 to 65 who received an allogeneic stem cell transplant from an unrelated donor, was CMV-positive, and had acute and chronic GVHD. Some T cells may be graft donor cells.

The V and J genes are TRBV7-8 and TRBJ2-7, with TRBD1 as a possible D gene (6 bases). The CDR3 totals 17 residues. The V gene lost 2 bases and the J gene lost 4 bases, with 21 bases spanning the gap. Germline V CDR1 and CDR2: SGHVS, FQNEAQ. The CDR3 sequence is CASSLFFSGHSSYEQYF. The CDR3 DNA follows: TGTGCCAGCAGCTTATTTTTCTCGGGACATAGCTCGTACGAGCAGTACTTC.

This clone was recorded once. This rearrangement joins TRBV5-6 to TRBJ2-7, with TRBD1 matching over 8 bases. The CDR3 totals 17 residues. Trimming cost V 3 bases and J 0 bases; bases outside gene matches: 11. Looked up from germline, CDR1 is SGHDT and CDR2 is YYEEEE. The CDR3 DNA is TGTGCCAGCAGCTACCGGACAGGGTCCCCGAGCTCCTACGAGCAGTACTTC. This gives the protein CASSYRTGSPSSYEQYF.

This clone is a singleton in its sample. The chain combines TRBV7-9 with TRBJ1-2; D not resolved. The germline V and J ends were trimmed by 5 bases and 8 bases, with 12 bases remaining between them. Germline V gene lookup returns CDR1 SEHNR and CDR2 FQNEAQ (reference sequence). CDR3 size: 12 residues. CDR3 residues: CASSHPLEGYTF. The CDR3 DNA sequence: TGTGCCAGCAGCCACCCCCTTGAGGGCTACACCTTC.

This chain links TRBV5-5 with TRBJ1-3, with D unclear. V lost 0 bases and J 8 bases, leaving 12 bases between the germline ends. This CDR3 region has 14 residues. CDR1 is SGHKS, CDR2 YYEKEE, per germline (reference sequence). The CDR3 spells CASSLGPPGDTIYF. The DNA of the CDR3 is TGTGCCAGCAGCTTGGGCCCACCCGGTGACACCATATATTTT.

V and J are TRBV6-5 and TRBJ1-5; the D gene is possibly TRBD1 (5 bases). The V end was cut by 3 bases, the J end by 4 bases, with 7 bases between. The CDR3 runs to 13 residues. CDR1 and CDR2 (germline): MNHEY, SVGAGI. CDR3 nucleotides: TGTGCCAGCAGTTATGGGGGGAATCAGCCCCAGCATTTT. It yields the protein CASSYGGNQPQHF.

This sequence joins TRBV5-6 and TRBJ1-1; D is unclear. There are 16 residues in the CDR3. V gave up 7 bases and J gave up 0 bases, with 19 bases separating them. The germline gives CDR1 SGHDT, CDR2 YYEEEE. The CDR3 protein is CASGVKRAHLNTEAFF. The CDR3 DNA sequence: TGTGCCAGCGGGGTAAAGCGGGCCCATTTGAACACTGAAGCTTTCTTT.

The chain combines TRBV25-1 with TRBJ2-7; D unclear. The CDR3 covers 13 residues. Per the germline V gene, CDR1 is MGHDK and CDR2 is SYGVNS. The germline V and J ends were trimmed by 8 bases and 1 base, with 12 bases remaining between them. CDR3 DNA: TGTGCCAGCTCCGACTCAGAATCCTACGAGCAGTACTTC. Amino acids: CASSDSESYEQYF.

This clone has a single count. The chain employs TRBV5-1 and TRBJ1-1; D possibly corresponds to TRBD1 (5 bases). Germline V gene data show CDR1 as SGHRS and CDR2 as YFSETQ. The CDR3 totals 13 residues. The V end was cut by 6 bases, the J end by 1 base, with 10 bases between. This CDR3 is CASKRTGNTEAFF. The CDR3 DNA is TGCGCCAGCAAACGCACAGGGAACACTGAAGCTTTCTTT.

This rearrangement joins TRBV5-1 to TRBJ1-1; D unresolved. Looked up from germline, CDR1 is SGHRS and CDR2 is YFSETQ. The CDR3 runs to 14 residues. V lost 3 bases and J 4 bases, leaving 13 bases between the germline ends. The CDR3 is CASSSGSAGTEAFF. The CDR3 DNA reads TGCGCCAGCAGCTCGGGATCCGCCGGCACTGAAGCTTTCTTT. Full variable domain (remainder filled in from reference TRBV5-1 and TRBJ1-1): KAGVTQTPRYLIKTRGQQVTLSCSPISGHRSVSWYQQTPGQGLQFLFEYFSETQRNKGNFPGRFSGRQFSNSRSEMNVSTLELGDSALYLCASSSGSAGTEAFFGQGTRLTVV.

V gene TRBV11-2 combines with J gene TRBJ1-1; 7 nucleotides match TRBD1. The CDR3 runs 19 residues. Germline V gene lookup returns CDR1 SGHAT and CDR2 FQNNGV. V gave up 5 bases and J gave up 3 bases; unmatched junction bases: 21. CDR3 DNA sequence: TGTGCCAGCAGCCGTGACGTCTACGCGGACAGGACCCTTCACACTGAAGCTTTCTTT. Translating it yields CASSRDVYADRTLHTEAFF.

This clone has only one observation. This rearrangement joins TRBV18 to TRBJ1-6, with 8 bases lining up with TRBD1. The germline gives CDR1 KGHSH, CDR2 LQKENI. Germline trimming cut 5 bases from V and 12 bases from J; bases unmatched to any gene: 9. CDR3 size: 14 residues. The CDR3 sequence is CASSYDRGGVPLHF. CDR3 sequence (DNA): TGTGCCAGCTCATACGACAGGGGTGGAGTACCCCTCCACTTT.

V gene TRBV7-9 combines with J gene TRBJ1-1; D gene unclear. CDR1 SEHNR and CDR2 FQNEAQ come from the germline V gene (reference sequence). V was trimmed by 3 bases and J by 7 bases, leaving 15 bases between them. The CDR3 is 14 amino acids. The CDR3 DNA sequence: TGTGCCAGCAGCTTCCAAGAGGGTCGGGTTGAAGCTTTCTTT. Translation gives CASSFQEGRVEAFF.